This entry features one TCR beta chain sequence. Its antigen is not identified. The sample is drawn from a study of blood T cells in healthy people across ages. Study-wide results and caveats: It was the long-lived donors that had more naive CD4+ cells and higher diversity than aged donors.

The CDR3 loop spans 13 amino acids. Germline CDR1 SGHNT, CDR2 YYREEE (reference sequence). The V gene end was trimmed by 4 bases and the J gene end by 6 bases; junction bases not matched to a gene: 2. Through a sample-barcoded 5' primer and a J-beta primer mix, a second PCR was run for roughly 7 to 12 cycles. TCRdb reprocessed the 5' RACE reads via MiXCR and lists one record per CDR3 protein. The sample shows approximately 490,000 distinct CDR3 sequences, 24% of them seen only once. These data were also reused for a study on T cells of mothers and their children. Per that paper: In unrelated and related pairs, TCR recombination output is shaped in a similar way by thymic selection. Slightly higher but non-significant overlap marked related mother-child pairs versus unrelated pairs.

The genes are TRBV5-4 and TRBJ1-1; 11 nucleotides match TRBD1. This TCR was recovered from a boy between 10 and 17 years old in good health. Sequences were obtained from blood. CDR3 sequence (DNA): TGTGCCAGCAGCACGGGACAGGGGGCTGAAGCTTTCTTT. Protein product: CASSTGQGAEAFF.